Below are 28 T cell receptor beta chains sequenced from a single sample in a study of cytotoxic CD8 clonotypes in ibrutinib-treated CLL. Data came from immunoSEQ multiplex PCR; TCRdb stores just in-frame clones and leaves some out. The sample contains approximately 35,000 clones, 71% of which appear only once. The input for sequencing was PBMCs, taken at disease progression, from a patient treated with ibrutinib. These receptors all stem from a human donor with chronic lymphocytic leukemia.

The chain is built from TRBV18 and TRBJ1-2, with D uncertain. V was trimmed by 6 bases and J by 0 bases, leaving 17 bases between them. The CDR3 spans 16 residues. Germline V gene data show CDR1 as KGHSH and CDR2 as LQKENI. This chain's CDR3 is CASSPEGALANYGYTF. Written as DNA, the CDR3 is TGTGCCAGCTCCCCGGAGGGAGCGTTAGCTAACTATGGCTACACCTTC.

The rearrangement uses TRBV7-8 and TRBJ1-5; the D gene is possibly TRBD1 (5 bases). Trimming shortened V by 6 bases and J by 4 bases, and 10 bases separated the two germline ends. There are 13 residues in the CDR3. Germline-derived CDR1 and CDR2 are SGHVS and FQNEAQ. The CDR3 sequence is CASSWDRNQPQHF. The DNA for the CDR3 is TGTGCCAGCAGTTGGGACCGGAATCAGCCCCAGCATTTT.

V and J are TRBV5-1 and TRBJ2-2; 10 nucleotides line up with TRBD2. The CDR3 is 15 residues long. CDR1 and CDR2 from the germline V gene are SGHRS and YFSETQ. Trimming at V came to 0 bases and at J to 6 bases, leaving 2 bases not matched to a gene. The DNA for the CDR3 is TGCGCCAGCAGCTTGGATCTAGCGGGGGCCGGGGAGCTGTTTTTT. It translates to CASSLDLAGAGELFF.

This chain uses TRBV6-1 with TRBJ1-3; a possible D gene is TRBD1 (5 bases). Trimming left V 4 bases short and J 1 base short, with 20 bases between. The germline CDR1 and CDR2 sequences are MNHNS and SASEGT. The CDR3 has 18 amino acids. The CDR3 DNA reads TGTGCCAGCAGTGTCGGTCCCGGCGGGGGGGTATCTGGAAACACCATATATTTT. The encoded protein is CASSVGPGGGVSGNTIYF.

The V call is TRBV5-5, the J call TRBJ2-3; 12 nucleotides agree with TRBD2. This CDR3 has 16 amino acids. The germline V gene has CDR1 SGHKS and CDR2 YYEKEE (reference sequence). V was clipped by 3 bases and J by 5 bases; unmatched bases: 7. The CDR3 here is CASSSGLAGRGDTQYF. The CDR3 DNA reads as TGTGCCAGCAGCTCTGGACTAGCGGGGCGGGGAGATACGCAGTATTTT.

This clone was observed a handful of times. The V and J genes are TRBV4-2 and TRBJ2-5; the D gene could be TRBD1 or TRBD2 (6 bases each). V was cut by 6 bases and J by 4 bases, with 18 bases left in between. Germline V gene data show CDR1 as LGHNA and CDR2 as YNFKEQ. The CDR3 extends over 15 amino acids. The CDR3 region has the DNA TGTGCCAGCAGTCAACCGGGGGCTAGCATAGAGACCCAGTACTTC. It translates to CASSQPGASIETQYF.

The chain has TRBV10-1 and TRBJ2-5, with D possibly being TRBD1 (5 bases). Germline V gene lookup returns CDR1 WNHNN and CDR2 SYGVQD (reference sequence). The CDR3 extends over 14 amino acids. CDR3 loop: CASSTGQERETQYF. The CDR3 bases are TGCGCGAGCTCCACTGGACAAGAACGCGAGACCCAGTACTTC.

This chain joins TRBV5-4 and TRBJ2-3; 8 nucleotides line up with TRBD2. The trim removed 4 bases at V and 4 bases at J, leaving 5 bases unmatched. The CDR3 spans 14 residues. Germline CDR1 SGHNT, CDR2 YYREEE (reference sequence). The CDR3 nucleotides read TGTGCCAGCAGCGTACGGACTAGCTCAGATACGCAGTATTTT. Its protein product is CASSVRTSSDTQYF.

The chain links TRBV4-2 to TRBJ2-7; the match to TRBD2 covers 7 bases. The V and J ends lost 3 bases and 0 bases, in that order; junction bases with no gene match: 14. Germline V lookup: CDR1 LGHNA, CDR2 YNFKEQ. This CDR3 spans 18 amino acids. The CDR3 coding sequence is TGTGCCAGCAGCCAGCATGGGCTAGCGGCCTCGAGCTCCTACGAGCAGTACTTC. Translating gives CASSQHGLAASSSYEQYF.

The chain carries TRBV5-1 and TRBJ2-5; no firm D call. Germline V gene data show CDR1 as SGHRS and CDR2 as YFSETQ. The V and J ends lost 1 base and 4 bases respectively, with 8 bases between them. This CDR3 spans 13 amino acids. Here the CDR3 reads CASSLYTGETQYF. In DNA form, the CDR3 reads TGCGCCAGCAGCTTGTACACGGGAGAGACCCAGTACTTC.

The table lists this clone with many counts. The CDR3 spells CASSLDAGGNTEAFF. CDR3 in DNA: TGTGCCAGCAGCTTGGATGCAGGGGGAAACACTGAAGCTTTCTTT. J is TRBJ1-1 and V is TRBV5-4; 7 nucleotides agree with TRBD1. V lost 0 bases, J lost 2 bases, and 4 bases stayed unmatched. The CDR3 loop spans 15 amino acids. Germline-derived CDR1 and CDR2 are SGHNT and YYREEE (reference sequence). The complete variable domain, with remaining parts taken from reference TRBV5-4 and TRBJ1-1, reads ETGVTQSPTHLIKTRGQQVTLRCSSQSGHNTVSWYQQALGQGPQFIFQYYREEENGRGNFPPRFSGLQFPNYSSELNVNALELDDSALYLCASSLDAGGNTEAFFGQGTRLTVV.

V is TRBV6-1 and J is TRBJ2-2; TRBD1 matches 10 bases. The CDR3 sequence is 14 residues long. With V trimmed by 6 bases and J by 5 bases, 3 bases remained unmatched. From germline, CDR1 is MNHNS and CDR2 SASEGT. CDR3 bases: TGTGCCAGCAGCCTGGACAGGGGGACCGGGGAGCTGTTTTTT. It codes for CASSLDRGTGELFF.

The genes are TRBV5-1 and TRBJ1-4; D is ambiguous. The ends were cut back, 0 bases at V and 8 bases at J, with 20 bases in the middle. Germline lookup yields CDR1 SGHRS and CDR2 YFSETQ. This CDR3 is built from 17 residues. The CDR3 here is CASSLVLRVRGSEKLFF. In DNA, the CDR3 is TGCGCCAGCAGCTTGGTCCTCCGGGTACGGGGATCAGAAAAACTGTTTTTT.

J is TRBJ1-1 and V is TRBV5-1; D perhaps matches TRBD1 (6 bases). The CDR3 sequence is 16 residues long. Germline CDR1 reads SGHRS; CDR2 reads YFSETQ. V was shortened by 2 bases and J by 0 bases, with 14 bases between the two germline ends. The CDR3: CASSLLTGTMNTEAFF. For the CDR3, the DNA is TGCGCCAGCAGCTTACTGACAGGAACGATGAACACTGAAGCTTTCTTT.

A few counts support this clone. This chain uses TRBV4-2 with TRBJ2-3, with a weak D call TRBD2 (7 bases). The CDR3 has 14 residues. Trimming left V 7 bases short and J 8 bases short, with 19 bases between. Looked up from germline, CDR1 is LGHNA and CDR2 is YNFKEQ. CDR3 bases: TGTGCCAGCACTCCTGGCGGGGGCAGGGGTACGCAGTATTTT. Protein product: CASTPGGGRGTQYF.

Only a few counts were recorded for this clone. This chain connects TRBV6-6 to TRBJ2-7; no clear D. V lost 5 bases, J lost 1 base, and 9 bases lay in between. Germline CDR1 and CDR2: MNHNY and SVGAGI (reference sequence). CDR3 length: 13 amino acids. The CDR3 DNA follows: TGTGCCAGCAGTCTGTCCGGGTCCTACGAGCAGTACTTC. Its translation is CASSLSGSYEQYF.

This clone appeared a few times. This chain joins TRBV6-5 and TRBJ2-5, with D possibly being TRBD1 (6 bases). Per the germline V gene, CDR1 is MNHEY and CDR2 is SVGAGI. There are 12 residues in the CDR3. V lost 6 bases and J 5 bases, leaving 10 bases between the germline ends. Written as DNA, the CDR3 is TGTGCCAGCAGAACAGGGATGGAGACCCAGTACTTC. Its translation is CASRTGMETQYF.

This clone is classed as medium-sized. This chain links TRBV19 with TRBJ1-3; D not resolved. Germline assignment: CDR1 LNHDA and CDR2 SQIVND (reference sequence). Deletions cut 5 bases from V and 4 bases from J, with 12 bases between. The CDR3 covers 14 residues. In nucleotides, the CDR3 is TGTGCCAGTAGTGAGAGGAAACCCGGAAACACCATATATTTT. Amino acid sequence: CASSERKPGNTIYF. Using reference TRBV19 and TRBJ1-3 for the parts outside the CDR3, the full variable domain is DGGITQSPKYLFRKEGQNVTLSCEQNLNHDAMYWYRQDPGQGLRLIYYSQIVNDFQKGDIAEGYSVSREKKESFPLTVTSAQKNPTAFYLCASSERKPGNTIYFGEGSWLTVV.

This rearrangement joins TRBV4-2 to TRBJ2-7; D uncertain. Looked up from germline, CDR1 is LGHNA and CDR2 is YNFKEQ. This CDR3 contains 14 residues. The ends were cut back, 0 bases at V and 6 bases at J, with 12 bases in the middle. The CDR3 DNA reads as TGTGCCAGCAGCCAAGATTCAACTCTCCCCGAGCAGTACTTC. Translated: CASSQDSTLPEQYF.

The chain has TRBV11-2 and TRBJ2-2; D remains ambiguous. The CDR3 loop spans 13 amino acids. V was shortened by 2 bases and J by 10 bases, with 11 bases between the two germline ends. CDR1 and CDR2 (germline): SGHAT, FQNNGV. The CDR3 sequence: CASSLRPVLELFF. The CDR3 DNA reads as TGTGCCAGCAGCTTAAGGCCGGTGTTGGAGCTGTTTTTT.

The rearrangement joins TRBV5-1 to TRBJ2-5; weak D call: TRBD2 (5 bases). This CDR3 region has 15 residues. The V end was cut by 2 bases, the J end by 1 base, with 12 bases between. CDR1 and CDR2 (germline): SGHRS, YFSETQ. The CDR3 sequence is CASSFLGGSQETQYF. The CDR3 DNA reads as TGCGCCAGCAGCTTTCTCGGCGGGTCCCAAGAGACCCAGTACTTC.

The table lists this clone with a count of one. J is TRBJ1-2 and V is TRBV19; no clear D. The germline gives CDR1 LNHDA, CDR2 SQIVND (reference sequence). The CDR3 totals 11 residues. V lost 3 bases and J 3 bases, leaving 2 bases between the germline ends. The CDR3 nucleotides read TGTGCCAGTAGTATGGACTATGGCTACACCTTC. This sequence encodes CASSMDYGYTF.

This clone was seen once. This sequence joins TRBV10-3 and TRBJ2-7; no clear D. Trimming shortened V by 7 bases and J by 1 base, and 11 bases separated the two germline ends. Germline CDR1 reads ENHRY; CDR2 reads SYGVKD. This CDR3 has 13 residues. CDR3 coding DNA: TGTGCCATCACAAACCACCCGTCCTACGAGCAGTACTTC. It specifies CAITNHPSYEQYF.

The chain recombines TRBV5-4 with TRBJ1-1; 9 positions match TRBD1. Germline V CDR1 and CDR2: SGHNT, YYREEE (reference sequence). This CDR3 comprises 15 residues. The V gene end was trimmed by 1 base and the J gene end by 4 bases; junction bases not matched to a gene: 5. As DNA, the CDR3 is TGTGCCAGCAGCTTGCCCGGGACAGGGTCCACTGAAGCTTTCTTT. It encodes CASSLPGTGSTEAFF.

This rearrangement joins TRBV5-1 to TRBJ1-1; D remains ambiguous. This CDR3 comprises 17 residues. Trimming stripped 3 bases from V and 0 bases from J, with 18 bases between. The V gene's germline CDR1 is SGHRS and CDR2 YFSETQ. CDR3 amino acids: CASSSSRSHPLNTEAFF. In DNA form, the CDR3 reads TGCGCCAGCAGCTCATCCAGGTCACACCCTTTGAACACTGAAGCTTTCTTT.

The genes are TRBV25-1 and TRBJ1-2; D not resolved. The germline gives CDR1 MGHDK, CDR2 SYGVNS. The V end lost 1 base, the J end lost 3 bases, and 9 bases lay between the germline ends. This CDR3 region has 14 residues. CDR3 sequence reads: CASSESGRYYGYTF. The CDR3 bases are TGTGCCAGCAGTGAATCCGGACGGTACTATGGCTACACCTTC.

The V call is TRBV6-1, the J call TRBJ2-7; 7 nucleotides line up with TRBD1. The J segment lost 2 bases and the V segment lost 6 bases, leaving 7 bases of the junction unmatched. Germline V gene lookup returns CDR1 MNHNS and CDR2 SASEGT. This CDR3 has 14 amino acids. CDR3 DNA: TGTGCCAGCAGAGTCAGGGGGACGGCCTACGAGCAGTACTTC. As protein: CASRVRGTAYEQYF.

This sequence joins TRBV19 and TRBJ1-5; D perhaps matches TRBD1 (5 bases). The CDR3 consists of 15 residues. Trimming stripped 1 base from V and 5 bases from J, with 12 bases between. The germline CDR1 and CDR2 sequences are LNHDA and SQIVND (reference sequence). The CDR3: CASSIGRMGDQPQHF. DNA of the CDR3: TGTGCCAGTAGTATAGGGCGTATGGGGGATCAGCCCCAGCATTTT.